The clone carrying this T cell receptor beta chain was detected only once. The data originate from a study of blood T cell repertoires in COVID-19. Whole-study context: The United States, Italy and Spain were the sources of the acute and convalescent COVID-19 samples. From T cells, B-cell-depleted T cells, or PBMCs came the material, which was cDNA or gDNA.

Original processing notes: Amplification of reference gene primers provided the estimated nucleated cell counts. The method was immunoSEQ multiplex PCR; TCRdb's version includes in-frame clones alone and lacks a portion of them. V, J and clone size reflect that table, while D and trimming were determined from the DNA. Found here are 180,000 or so clones, around 85% of them singletons; the top ten hold approximately 8%. This CDR3 has 11 amino acids. V lost 2 bases, J lost 8 bases, and 7 bases lay in between. Germline CDR1 reads GTSNPN; CDR2 reads SVGIG (reference sequence). The source of this sequence is a man between 60 and 75 years old with acute or convalescent COVID-19. V and J are TRBV30 and TRBJ1-5; D possibly corresponds to TRBD1 (5 bases). The sequenced material came from peripheral blood. The CDR3 DNA is TGTGCCTGGAGTAAAGGGGAGCCCCAGCATTTT. It yields the protein CAWSKGEPQHF.